This passage covers 17 T cell receptor beta chains from one sample sequenced in a study of patients and donors after allogeneic stem cell transplantation. Using its own MiXCR run on the RT-PCR reads, TCRdb lists one record per CDR3 protein. The sample includes roughly 880,000 distinct CDR3 sequences, over 15% of them seen just once. The sample comprised blood, either unsorted or a sorted T cell fraction (not recorded which). These receptors were collected from a human donor who was either an allogeneic HSCT recipient or a stem cell or donor lymphocyte infusion donor (not recorded which). It is not recorded whose cells these are; they may come from a transplant donor.

This clonotype showed up just a few times. The gene calls are TRBV3-1 and TRBJ1-6; a weak D match, TRBD1 (6 bases). The germline V and J ends were trimmed by 4 bases and 15 bases, with 19 bases remaining between them. The CDR3 runs to 14 residues. CDR1 is LGHDT, CDR2 YNNKEL, per germline (reference sequence). CDR3: CASSPDGAFRGLHF. The DNA of the CDR3 is TGTGCCAGCAGCCCGGACGGTGCTTTCAGGGGCCTCCACTTT.

CDR3 in amino acids: CASSVAGGPGTDTQYF. Written as DNA, the CDR3 is TGCGCCAGCAGTGTAGCGGGAGGGCCCGGCACAGATACGCAGTATTTT. This chain links TRBV5-1 with TRBJ2-3, with 11 bases identical to TRBD2. Germline V gene lookup returns CDR1 SGHRS and CDR2 YFSETQ. The CDR3 is 16 amino acids. With V trimmed by 5 bases and J by 1 base, 6 bases remained unmatched.

This sequence joins TRBV5-4 and TRBJ2-7, with TRBD1 matching 9 bases. The CDR3 extends over 14 amino acids. In germline, CDR1 is SGHNT, CDR2 YYREEE (reference sequence). The ends lost 4 bases at V and 6 bases at J; junction bases unmatched: 8. Here the CDR3 reads CASSDGQGFAEQYF. DNA for the CDR3: TGTGCCAGCAGCGATGGACAGGGGTTCGCCGAGCAGTACTTC. Filled out from reference TRBV5-4 and TRBJ2-7, the complete variable domain reads ETGVTQSPTHLIKTRGQQVTLRCSSQSGHNTVSWYQQALGQGPQFIFQYYREEENGRGNFPPRFSGLQFPNYSSELNVNALELDDSALYLCASSDGQGFAEQYFGPGTRLTVT.

This clonotype was observed a few times. V is TRBV4-1 and J is TRBJ2-7, with 7 bases lining up with TRBD2. The CDR3 covers 15 residues. The germline V gene has CDR1 MGHRA and CDR2 YSYEKL. With 4 bases clipped from V and 2 bases from J, the junction kept 8 bases outside the gene matches. The CDR3 sequence: CASSREIAGAYEQYF. As DNA, the CDR3 is TGCGCCAGCAGCCGAGAAATAGCGGGCGCCTACGAGCAGTACTTC.

This clonotype was observed a few times. The chain is built from TRBV27 and TRBJ1-6; D possibly corresponds to TRBD1 (5 bases). Germline V gene sequence: CDR1 MNHEY, CDR2 SMNVEV (reference sequence). Trimming removed 5 bases from V and 14 bases from J, with 13 bases in between. The CDR3 extends over 12 amino acids. The CDR3 sequence is CASSQQGYTLHF. DNA of the CDR3: TGTGCCAGCAGTCAGCAGGGTTACACCCTCCACTTT.

There are a few counts of this clonotype. The V gene is TRBV9, the J gene TRBJ1-5; the D is unclear. Germline CDR1 and CDR2: SGDLS and YYNGEE. The CDR3 length is 16 residues. Trimming cost V 0 bases and J 2 bases, with 12 bases left between them. In DNA, the CDR3 is TGTGCCAGCAGCGTAGATTTGGGGAAATGCAATCAGCCCCAGCATTTT. This translates into CASSVDLGKCNQPQHF.

This clonotype was seen only a few times. The chain is built from TRBV20-1 and TRBJ2-5, with D perhaps given as TRBD1 or TRBD2 (5 bases each). Germline CDR1 DFQATT, CDR2 SNEGSKA (reference sequence). The V gene lost 3 bases and the J gene lost 1 base, with 21 bases spanning the gap. This CDR3 comprises 17 residues. CDR3 sequence (DNA): TGCAGTGCTAGTAACCTCGGGACGGTAGCGAGCCAAGAGACCCAGTACTTC. This sequence encodes CSASNLGTVASQETQYF.

This clonotype has a handful of counts. V is TRBV12-3 or TRBV12-4 and J is TRBJ1-1; the match to TRBD1 covers 10 bases. Germline trimming cut 6 bases from V and 1 base from J; bases unmatched to any gene: 2. The CDR3 is 14 residues long. CDR3 sequence (DNA): TGTGCCAGCAGACGGGACAGGGGGAACACTGAAGCTTTCTTT. Encoded protein: CASRRDRGNTEAFF.

This clonotype was observed at least ten times. The rearrangement joins TRBV10-3 to TRBJ1-5, with unresolved D. Trimming shortened V by 2 bases and J by 0 bases, and 11 bases separated the two germline ends. Looked up from germline, CDR1 is ENHRY and CDR2 is SYGVKD. The CDR3 spans 16 residues. CDR3 DNA sequence: TGTGCCATCAGTGAGGCATCGAGGAATAGCAATCAGCCCCAGCATTTT. This codes for CAISEASRNSNQPQHF.

The V call is TRBV11-2, the J call TRBJ2-2; 8 bases fit TRBD2. V dropped 6 bases and J dropped 2; count of bases not matched to a gene: 8. The CDR3 runs to 16 residues. The germline CDR1 and CDR2 sequences are SGHAT and FQNNGV. Written as DNA, the CDR3 is TGTGCCAGCAGTACCGGGGGGGGCCCCAACACCGGGGAGCTGTTTTTT. Residues: CASSTGGGPNTGELFF. The variable domain in full, with the rest retrieved from reference TRBV11-2 and TRBJ2-2, is EAGVAQSPRYKIIEKRQSVAFWCNPISGHATLYWYQQILGQGPKLLIQFQNNGVVDDSQLPKDRFSAERLKGVDSTLKIQPAKLEDSAVYLCASSTGGGPNTGELFFGEGSRLTVL.

The sample holds a few counts of this clonotype. The V gene is TRBV6-5, the J gene TRBJ2-1; D is unresolved. CDR3 length: 15 amino acids. The germline V gene has CDR1 MNHEY and CDR2 SVGAGI. The ends were cut back, 2 bases at V and 8 bases at J, with 16 bases in the middle. This chain's CDR3 is CASSYGFSITDEQFF. The CDR3 DNA sequence: TGTGCCAGCAGTTACGGGTTCTCGATCACGGATGAGCAGTTCTTC.

This clonotype was seen a few times. The chain has TRBV7-9 and TRBJ2-3; 12 bases are a match to TRBD2. The V segment lost 6 bases and the J segment 4 bases; nucleotides outside the gene matches: 8. Germline CDR1 and CDR2: SEHNR and FQNEAQ (reference sequence). The CDR3 is 16 amino acids. The CDR3 region is CASSPLAGGRSDTQYF. CDR3 DNA sequence: TGTGCCAGCAGTCCGCTAGCGGGGGGGCGATCAGATACGCAGTATTTT.

This clonotype was recorded a few times. The gene calls are TRBV12-3 or TRBV12-4 and TRBJ2-7, with D possibly being TRBD2 (6 bases). Trimming stripped 3 bases from V and 11 bases from J, with 11 bases between. This CDR3 has 11 amino acids. CDR3 DNA: TGTGCCAGCAGTTTTATGGGACTCGAGTACTTC. It specifies CASSFMGLEYF.

This chain uses TRBV5-1 with TRBJ1-3, with a weak D call TRBD1 (5 bases). This CDR3 is built from 17 residues. The germline V and J ends were trimmed by 0 bases and 0 bases, with 13 bases remaining between them. CDR1 is SGHRS, CDR2 YFSETQ, per germline. The CDR3 here is CASSLGQSASSGNTIYF. The CDR3 nucleotides read TGCGCCAGCAGCTTGGGACAGTCGGCGAGCTCTGGAAACACCATATATTTT.

This rearrangement joins TRBV5-1 to TRBJ1-6, with D uncertain. The CDR3 is made up of 12 amino acids. The ends were cut back, 0 bases at V and 9 bases at J, with 4 bases in the middle. Germline assignment: CDR1 SGHRS and CDR2 YFSETQ. Here the CDR3 reads CASSLDLSPLHF. The CDR3 DNA is TGCGCCAGCAGCTTGGATCTTTCACCCCTCCACTTT.

The CDR3 loop reads CASSLEPYMNTEAFF. In DNA, the CDR3 is TGCGCCAGCAGCTTGGAACCTTATATGAACACTGAAGCTTTCTTT. The chain combines TRBV5-1 with TRBJ1-1, with unresolved D. Looked up from germline, CDR1 is SGHRS and CDR2 is YFSETQ. V dropped 0 bases and J dropped 0 bases, with 9 bases sitting between them. The CDR3 extends over 15 amino acids.

This clonotype has more than one count but fewer than ten. As DNA, the CDR3 is TGCGCCAGCAGCGGGATAGTGGGTGACACCGTCTACGAGCAGTACTTC. Translation gives CASSGIVGDTVYEQYF. This sequence joins TRBV5-1 and TRBJ2-7; D not resolved. Germline V gives CDR1 SGHRS, CDR2 YFSETQ. The CDR3 totals 16 residues. Trimming took off 4 bases at V and 3 bases at J, with 20 bases between the two ends.